The 11 T cell receptor beta chains reported below all come from one sample, sequenced in a study of T cell responses to AZD1222 COVID-19 vaccine. TCRdb's table, derived via immunoSEQ multiplex PCR, lists solely in-frame clones and lacks some. There are more than 80,000 clones in the sample; roughly 88% occur only once, and approximately 8.2% lies in the top ten. The sample was peripheral blood, taken 28 days after the second AZD1222 dose. The receptors shown here come from an adult who received the AZD1222 COVID-19 vaccine.

This sequence joins TRBV7-2 and TRBJ1-6, with 7 bases aligning to TRBD1. The CDR3 sequence is 15 residues long. Unmatched junction bases numbered 3, after V lost 5 bases and J lost 2 bases. Germline loops: CDR1 SGHTA, CDR2 FQGNSA. The CDR3 region has the DNA TGTGCCAGCAGCACAGACAGGGCCTATAATTCACCCCTCCACTTT. Translating it yields CASSTDRAYNSPLHF. Based on the CDR3 plus reference TRBV7-2 and TRBJ1-6, the full variable domain is GAGVSQSPSNKVTEKGKDVELRCDPISGHTALYWYRQSLGQGLEFLIYFQGNSAPDKSGLPSDRFSAERTGGSVSTLTIQRTQQEDSAVYLCASSTDRAYNSPLHFGNGTRLTVT.

V is TRBV4-2 and J is TRBJ1-5; the D gene is possibly TRBD1 (6 bases). The CDR3 consists of 14 residues. Germline lookup yields CDR1 LGHNA and CDR2 YNFKEQ. The V gene lost 3 bases and the J gene lost 2 bases, with 8 bases spanning the gap. CDR3 DNA: TGTGCCAGCAGCCACGCAGGGGGCAATCAGCCCCAGCATTTT. This encodes CASSHAGGNQPQHF.

The V call is TRBV5-1, the J call TRBJ1-6; D not resolved. Germline CDR1 is SGHRS and CDR2 is YFSETQ. This CDR3 has 17 residues. With 4 bases removed from V and 0 bases from J, the gap between germline ends came to 14 bases. CDR3 coding DNA: TGCGCCAGCAGCCATGACTCCCGCAACTCCTATAATTCACCCCTCCACTTT. Translating gives CASSHDSRNSYNSPLHF.

This clone was detected a few times. This chain joins TRBV2 and TRBJ1-4; no firm D call. V gave up 4 bases and J gave up 8 bases, with 11 bases separating them. Looked up from germline, CDR1 is SNHLY and CDR2 is FYNNEI. The length of the CDR3 is 13 residues. CDR3 sequence (DNA): TGTGCCAGCAGTGTGGGATTGGACGAAAAACTGTTTTTT. It is translated as CASSVGLDEKLFF. The full variable domain, with the rest looked up from reference TRBV2 and TRBJ1-4, is EPEVTQTPSHQVTQMGQEVILRCVPISNHLYFYWYRQILGQKVEFLVSFYNNEISEKSEIFDDQFSVERPDGSNFTLKIRSTKLEDSAMYFCASSVGLDEKLFFGSGTQLSVL.

In its sample, this clone was seen once. V and J are TRBV7-2 and TRBJ1-3; no clear D gene. The CDR3 covers 14 residues. Germline V gives CDR1 SGHTA, CDR2 FQGNSA. V lost 4 bases and J 1 base, leaving 8 bases between the germline ends. The CDR3, as DNA: TGTGCCAGCAGCTCCCCCAGTTCTGGAAACACCATATATTTT. Translated: CASSSPSSGNTIYF.

The V call is TRBV5-1, the J call TRBJ2-7; D gene ambiguous. Trimming shortened V by 1 base and J by 3 bases, and 5 bases separated the two germline ends. The germline V gene has CDR1 SGHRS and CDR2 YFSETQ. The CDR3 is 12 residues long. This CDR3 is CASSLSFYEQYF. The CDR3 nucleotides read TGCGCCAGCAGCTTGTCGTTCTACGAGCAGTACTTC.

The V gene is TRBV7-9, the J gene TRBJ1-1; no reliable D call. CDR1 is SEHNR and CDR2 is FQNEAQ in the germline V gene (reference sequence). The CDR3 has 11 amino acids. V was pared by 11 bases and J by 1 base, with 8 bases between. For the CDR3, the DNA is TGTGCCGGAGTGGAGAACACTGAAGCTTTCTTT. Its translation is CAGVENTEAFF.

This rearrangement joins TRBV11-1 to TRBJ1-2; tentative D call: TRBD1 (6 bases). This CDR3 has 13 amino acids. Trimming left V 5 bases short and J 4 bases short, with 11 bases between. The V gene's germline CDR1 is SGHAT and CDR2 FQDESV (reference sequence). CDR3 nucleotides: TGTGCCAGCAGCCAACAGGGTGGCTATGGCTACACCTTC. Translating it yields CASSQQGGYGYTF.

J is TRBJ2-7 and V is TRBV10-3; 12 bases line up with TRBD2. Germline CDR1 reads ENHRY; CDR2 reads SYGVKD. The CDR3 covers 17 residues. V shed 4 bases, J shed 3 bases, and the junction held 10 bases outside the gene matches. The CDR3 region is CAISGRRTSGVNYEQYF. The CDR3 DNA follows: TGTGCCATCAGTGGGAGGAGGACTAGCGGGGTGAACTACGAGCAGTACTTC.

The V call is TRBV13, the J call TRBJ2-1; D gene uncertain. The V and J ends lost 0 bases and 2 bases respectively, with 8 bases between them. This CDR3 contains 15 residues. The germline V gene encodes CDR1 PRHDT and CDR2 FYEKMQ (reference sequence). DNA of the CDR3: TGTGCCAGCAGCTTAGGTTGGCCAACCTACAATGAGCAGTTCTTC. It encodes CASSLGWPTYNEQFF.

The chain links TRBV2 to TRBJ2-1, with 7 bases fitting TRBD2. J lost 6 bases, V lost 6 bases, and 11 bases had no gene match. The CDR3 runs 15 residues. Germline V lookup: CDR1 SNHLY, CDR2 FYNNEI. CDR3 protein: CASRPPGLSPNEQFF. For the CDR3, the DNA is TGTGCCAGCAGGCCCCCGGGACTATCGCCCAATGAGCAGTTCTTC.